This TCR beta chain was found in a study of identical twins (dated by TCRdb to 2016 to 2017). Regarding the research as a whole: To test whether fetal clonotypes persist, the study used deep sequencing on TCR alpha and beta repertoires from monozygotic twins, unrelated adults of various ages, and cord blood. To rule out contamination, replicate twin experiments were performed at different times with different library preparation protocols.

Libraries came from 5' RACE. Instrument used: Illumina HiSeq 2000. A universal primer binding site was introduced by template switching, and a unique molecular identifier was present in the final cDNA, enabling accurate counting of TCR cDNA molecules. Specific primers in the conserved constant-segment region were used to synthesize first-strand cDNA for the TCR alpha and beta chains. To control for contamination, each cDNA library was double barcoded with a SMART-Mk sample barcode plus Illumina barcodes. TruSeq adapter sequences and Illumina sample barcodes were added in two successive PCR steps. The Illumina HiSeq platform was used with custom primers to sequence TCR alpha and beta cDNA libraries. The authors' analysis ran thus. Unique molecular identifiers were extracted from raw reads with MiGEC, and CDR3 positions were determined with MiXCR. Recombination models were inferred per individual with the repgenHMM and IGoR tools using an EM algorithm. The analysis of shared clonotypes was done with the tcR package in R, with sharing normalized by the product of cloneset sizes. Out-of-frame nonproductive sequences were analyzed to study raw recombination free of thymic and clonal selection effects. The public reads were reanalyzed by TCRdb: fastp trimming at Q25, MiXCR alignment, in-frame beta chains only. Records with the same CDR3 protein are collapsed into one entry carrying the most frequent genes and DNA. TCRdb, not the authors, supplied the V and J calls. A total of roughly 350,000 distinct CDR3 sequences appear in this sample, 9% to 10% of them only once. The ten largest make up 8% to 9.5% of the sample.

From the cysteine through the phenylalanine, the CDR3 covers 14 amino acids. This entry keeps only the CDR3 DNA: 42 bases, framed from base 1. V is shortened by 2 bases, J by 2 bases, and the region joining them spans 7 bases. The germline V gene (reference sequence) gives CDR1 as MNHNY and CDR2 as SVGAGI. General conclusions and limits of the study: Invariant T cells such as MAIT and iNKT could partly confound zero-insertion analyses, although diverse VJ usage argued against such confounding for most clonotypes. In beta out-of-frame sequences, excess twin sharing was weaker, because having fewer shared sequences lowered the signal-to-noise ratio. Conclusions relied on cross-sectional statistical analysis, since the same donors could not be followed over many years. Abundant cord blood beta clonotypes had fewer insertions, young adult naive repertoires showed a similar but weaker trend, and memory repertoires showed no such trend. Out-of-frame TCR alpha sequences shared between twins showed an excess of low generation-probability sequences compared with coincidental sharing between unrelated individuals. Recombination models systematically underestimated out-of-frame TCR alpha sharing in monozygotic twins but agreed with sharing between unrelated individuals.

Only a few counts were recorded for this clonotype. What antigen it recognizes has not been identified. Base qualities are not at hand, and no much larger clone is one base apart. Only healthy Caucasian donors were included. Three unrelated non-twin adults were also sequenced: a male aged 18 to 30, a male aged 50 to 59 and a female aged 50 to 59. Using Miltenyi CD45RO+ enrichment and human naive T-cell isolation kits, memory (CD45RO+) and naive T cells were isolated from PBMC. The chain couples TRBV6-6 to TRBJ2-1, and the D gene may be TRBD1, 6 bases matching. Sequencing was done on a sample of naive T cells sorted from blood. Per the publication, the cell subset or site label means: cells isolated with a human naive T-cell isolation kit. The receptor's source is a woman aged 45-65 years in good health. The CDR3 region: CASSYGTPYNEQFF. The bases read TGTGCCAGCAGTTACGGGACACCCTACAATGAGCAGTTCTTC.